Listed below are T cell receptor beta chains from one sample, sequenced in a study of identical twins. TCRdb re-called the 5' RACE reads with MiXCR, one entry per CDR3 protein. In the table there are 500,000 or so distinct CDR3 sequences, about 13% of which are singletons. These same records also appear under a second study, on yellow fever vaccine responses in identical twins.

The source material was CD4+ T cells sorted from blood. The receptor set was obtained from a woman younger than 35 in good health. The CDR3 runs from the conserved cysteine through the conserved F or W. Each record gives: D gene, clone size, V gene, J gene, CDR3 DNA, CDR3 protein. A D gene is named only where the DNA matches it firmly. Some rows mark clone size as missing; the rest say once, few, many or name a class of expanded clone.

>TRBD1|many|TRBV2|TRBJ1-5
TGTGCCAGCAGAGCCTCGGGACAGCTGAATCAGCCCCAGCATTTT
CASRASGQLNQPQHF
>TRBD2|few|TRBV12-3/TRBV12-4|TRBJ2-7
TGTGCCAGCAGGATAGCGGGAGGGCGCGAGCAGTACTTC
CASRIAGGREQYF
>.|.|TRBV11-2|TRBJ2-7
TGTGCCAGCAGCTCGCTAGGGGGACATAGGGAGGGCTACGAGCAGTACTTC
CASSSLGGHREGYEQYF
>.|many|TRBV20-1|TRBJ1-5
TGCAGTGCTATCAGGGGAGGTAATCAGCCCCAGCATTTT
CSAIRGGNQPQHF
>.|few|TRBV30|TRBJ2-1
TGTGCCCGAAGCGGGACAACGGGGAATGAGCAGTTCTTC
CARSGTTGNEQFF
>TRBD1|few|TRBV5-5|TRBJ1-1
TGTGCCAGCAGCTCACAGGGGGCGGTGAACACTGAAGCTTTCTTT
CASSSQGAVNTEAFF
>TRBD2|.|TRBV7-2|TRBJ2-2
TGTGCCAGCAGCGTTCGGGGGGGGATCACCGGGGAGCTGTTTTTT
CASSVRGGITGELFF
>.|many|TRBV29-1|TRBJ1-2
TGCAGCGTATCTTCGCGACACCCAACTAATGGCTACACCTTC
CSVSSRHPTNGYTF
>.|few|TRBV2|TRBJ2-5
TGTGCCAGCAGGAGAGACACCCAAGAGACCCAGTACTTC
CASRRDTQETQYF
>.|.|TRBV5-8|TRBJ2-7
TGTGCCAGCAGCTTGGAGGGATTCTCCTACGAGCAGTACTTC
CASSLEGFSYEQYF
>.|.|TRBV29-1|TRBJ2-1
TGCAGCGTTGAGATGCAGGGGCGATTTTACAATGAGCAGTTCTTC
CSVEMQGRFYNEQFF
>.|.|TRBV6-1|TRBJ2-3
TGTGCCAGCAGTGAAGCGCTTCCTCCCCATGCGCAGTATTTT
CASSEALPPHAQYF
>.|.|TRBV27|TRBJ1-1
TGTGCCAGCAGTTTTTATCAGTTTGCTGAAGCTTTCTTT
CASSFYQFAEAFF
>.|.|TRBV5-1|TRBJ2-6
TGCGCCAGCAGCTTGGGTGCTGGGGCCAACGTCCTGACTTTC
CASSLGAGANVLTF
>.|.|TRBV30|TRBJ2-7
TGTGCCTGGAGAGGGGGGACCGGGAAACAGCAGTACTTC
CAWRGGTGKQQYF
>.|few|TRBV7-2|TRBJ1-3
TGTGCCAGCAGCTTTTCTGTATCTGGAAACACCATATATTTT
CASSFSVSGNTIYF
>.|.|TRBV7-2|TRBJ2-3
TGTGCCAGCAGCCCAGAGGAGGTTCGCAAGTATTTT
CASSPEEVRKYF
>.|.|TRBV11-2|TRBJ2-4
TGTGCCAGCAGCGGACGCCCGGGGGGCGAAGCCAAAAACATTCAGTACTTC
CASSGRPGGEAKNIQYF
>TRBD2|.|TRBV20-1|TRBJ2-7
TGCAGTGCTAGAAGCCCTAGCGGTTTCTACGAGCAGTACTTC
CSARSPSGFYEQYF
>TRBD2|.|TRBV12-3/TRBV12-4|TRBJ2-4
TGTGCCAGCAGTTTAGTTCGGCTAGCGGGAGGAGGGGACAAAAACATTCAGTACTTC
CASSLVRLAGGGDKNIQYF
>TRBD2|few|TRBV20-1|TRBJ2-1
TGCAGTGCTAGACGTCCCGGGACTAGGCTTTACAATGAGCAGTTCTTC
CSARRPGTRLYNEQFF
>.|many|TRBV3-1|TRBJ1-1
TGTGCCAGCAGCCAAGGACCGGGTAGGGCTGAAGCTTTCTTT
CASSQGPGRAEAFF
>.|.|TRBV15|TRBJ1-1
TGTGCCACCAGCAGAGATGGACTCTTAAGCGCTTTCTTT
CATSRDGLLSAFF
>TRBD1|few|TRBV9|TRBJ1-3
TGTGCCAGCAGCGCCGGCCCGGGACAGGGACAAACCATATATTTT
CASSAGPGQGQTIYF
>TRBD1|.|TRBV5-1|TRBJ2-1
TGCGCCAGCAGCTTTAGGACAGGGGGCGATGAGCAGTTCTTC
CASSFRTGGDEQFF
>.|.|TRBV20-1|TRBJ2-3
TGCAGTGCCCCTGGGCGGGCCACAGATACGCAGTATTTT
CSAPGRATDTQYF
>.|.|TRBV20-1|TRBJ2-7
TGCAGTGCAAACGGGGGTAGGGTTTACGAGCAGTACTTC
CSANGGRVYEQYF
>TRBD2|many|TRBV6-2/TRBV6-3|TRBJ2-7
TGTGCCAGCAGTTACTCCACTAGCGGGTTCTACGAGCAGTACTTC
CASSYSTSGFYEQYF